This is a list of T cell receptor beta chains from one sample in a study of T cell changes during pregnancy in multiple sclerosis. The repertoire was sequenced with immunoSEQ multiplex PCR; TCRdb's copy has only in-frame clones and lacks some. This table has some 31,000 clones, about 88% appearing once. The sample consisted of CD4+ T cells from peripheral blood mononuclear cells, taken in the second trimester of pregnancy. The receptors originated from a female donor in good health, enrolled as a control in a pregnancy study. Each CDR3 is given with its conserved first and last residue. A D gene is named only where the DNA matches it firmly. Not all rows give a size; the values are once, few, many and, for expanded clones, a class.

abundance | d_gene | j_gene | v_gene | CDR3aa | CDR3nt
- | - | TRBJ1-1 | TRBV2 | CAGGGDTEAFF | TGTGCCGGAGGTGGAGACACTGAAGCTTTCTTT
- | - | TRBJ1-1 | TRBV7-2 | CASSLRQTPPGAFVPEAFF | TGTGCCAGCAGCCTACGACAGACCCCCCCTGGGGCTTTCGTCCCTGAAGCTTTCTTT
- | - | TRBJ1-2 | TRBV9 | CASSVGVGLANYGYTF | TGTGCCAGCAGCGTCGGTGTAGGCCTAGCTAACTATGGCTACACCTTC
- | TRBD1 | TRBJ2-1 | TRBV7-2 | CASSLSKTGRNEQFF | TGTGCCAGCAGTCTTAGCAAGACAGGGCGCAATGAGCAGTTCTTC
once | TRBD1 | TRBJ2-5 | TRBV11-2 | CASSLGQGPGTQYF | TGTGCCAGCAGCTTAGGACAGGGCCCCGGGACCCAGTACTTC
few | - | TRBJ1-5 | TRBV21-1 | CASFGQNQPQHF | TGTGCCAGCTTTGGTCAGAATCAGCCCCAGCATTTT
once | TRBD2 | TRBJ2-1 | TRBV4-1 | CASSSLAGGRWNEQFF | TGCGCCAGCAGCTCACTAGCGGGGGGCCGTTGGAATGAGCAGTTCTTC
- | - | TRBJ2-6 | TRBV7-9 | CASSLQSPGANVLTF | TGTGCCAGCAGCTTACAGTCCCCTGGGGCCAACGTCCTGACTTTC
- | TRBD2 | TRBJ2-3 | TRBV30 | CACGLAGGGGDTQYF | TGTGCCTGCGGACTAGCGGGAGGTGGGGGAGATACGCAGTATTTT
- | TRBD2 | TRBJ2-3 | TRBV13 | CASSFGGFDTQYF | TGTGCCAGCAGCTTCGGGGGGTTTGATACGCAGTATTTT
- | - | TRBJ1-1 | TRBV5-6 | CASRKRANTEAFF | TGTGCCAGCAGAAAAAGAGCCAACACTGAAGCTTTCTTT
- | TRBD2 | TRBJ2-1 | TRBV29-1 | CSAETSGAYNEQFF | TGCAGCGCAGAGACTAGCGGGGCTTACAATGAGCAGTTCTTC
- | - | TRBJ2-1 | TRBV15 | CATSRGLANEQFF | TGTGCCACCAGCAGGGGCCTAGCTAATGAGCAGTTCTTC
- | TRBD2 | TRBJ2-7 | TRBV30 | CAWSGSGATYEQYF | TGTGCCTGGAGTGGTAGCGGGGCTACCTACGAGCAGTACTTC
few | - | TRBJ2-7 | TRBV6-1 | CASSDGSRVPYEQYF | TGTGCCAGCAGTGATGGGAGTAGGGTTCCGTACGAGCAGTACTTC
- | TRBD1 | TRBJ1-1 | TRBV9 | CASSVEGQGFTEAFF | TGTGCCAGCAGCGTAGAGGGACAGGGATTCACTGAAGCTTTCTTT
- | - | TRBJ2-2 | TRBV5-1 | CASSLGMSGELFF | TGCGCCAGCAGCTTGGGTATGAGCGGGGAGCTGTTTTTT
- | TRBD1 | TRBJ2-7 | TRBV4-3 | CASSQVGTGDYEQYF | TGCGCCAGCAGCCAAGTGGGGACAGGAGACTACGAGCAGTACTTC
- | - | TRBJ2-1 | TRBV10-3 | CAIRPDTGSYNEQFF | TGTGCCATCAGGCCCGACACGGGGTCCTACAATGAGCAGTTCTTC
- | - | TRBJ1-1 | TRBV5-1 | CASSFQGLRTEAFF | TGCGCCAGCAGCTTCCAGGGGCTGCGGACTGAAGCTTTCTTT
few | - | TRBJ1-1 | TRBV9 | CASSYGQNTEAFF | TGTGCCAGCAGCTACGGACAGAACACTGAAGCTTTCTTT
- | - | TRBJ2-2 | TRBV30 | CAWSVIGSWSTGELFF | TGTGCCTGGAGTGTGATTGGGAGCTGGAGCACCGGGGAGCTGTTTTTT
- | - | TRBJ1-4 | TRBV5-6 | CASSLSGANEKLFF | TGTGCCAGCAGCTTGTCCGGGGCTAATGAAAAACTGTTTTTT
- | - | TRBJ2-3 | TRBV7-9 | CASSLAGGDTQYF | TGTGCCAGCAGCTTAGCGGGGGGAGATACGCAGTATTTT
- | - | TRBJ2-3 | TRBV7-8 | CASSLTTGFLDTQYF | TGTGCCAGCAGCTTAACGACAGGCTTTCTGGATACGCAGTATTTT
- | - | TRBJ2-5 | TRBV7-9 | CASSLGQIQETQYF | TGTGCCAGCAGCTTAGGACAGATTCAAGAGACCCAGTACTTC
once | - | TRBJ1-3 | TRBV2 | CASSLDGSSGNTIYF | TGTGCCAGCAGCTTAGACGGGAGCTCTGGAAACACCATATATTTT
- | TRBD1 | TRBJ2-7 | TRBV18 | CASSPRPGTGASEQYF | TGTGCCAGCTCACCACGGCCTGGGACAGGGGCCTCCGAGCAGTACTTC
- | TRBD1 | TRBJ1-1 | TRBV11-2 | CASSSTGIWDAFF | TGTGCCAGCAGCTCGACAGGGATTTGGGATGCTTTCTTT
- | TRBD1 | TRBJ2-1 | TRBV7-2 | CASSLAGTGGTYNEQFF | TGTGCCAGCAGCTTAGCCGGGACAGGGGGCACCTACAATGAGCAGTTCTTC
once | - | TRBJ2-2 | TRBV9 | CASSVVDSRSSNTGELFF | TGTGCCAGCAGCGTCGTGGACAGCCGATCTTCGAACACCGGGGAGCTGTTTTTT
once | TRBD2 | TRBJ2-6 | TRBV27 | CASSLSPGLASGANVLTF | TGTGCCAGCAGTTTATCGCCGGGACTAGCATCGGGGGCCAACGTCCTGACTTTC
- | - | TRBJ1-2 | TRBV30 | CAWSVRAFRDYGYTF | TGTGCCTGGAGTGTACGAGCCTTTCGTGACTATGGCTACACCTTC
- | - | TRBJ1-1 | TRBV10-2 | CASSVPLGAGRTEAFF | TGCGCCAGCAGTGTCCCCCTTGGGGCAGGGAGGACTGAAGCTTTCTTT
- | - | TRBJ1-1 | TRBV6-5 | CATTRGGSTEAFF | TGTGCCACCACTCGGGGGGGGAGCACTGAAGCTTTCTTT
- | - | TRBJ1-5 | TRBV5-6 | CASSLTGPANQPQHF | TGTGCCAGCAGCTTGACAGGGCCAGCCAATCAGCCCCAGCATTTT
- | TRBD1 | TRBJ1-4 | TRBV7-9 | CASSLARGREKLFF | TGTGCCAGCAGCTTAGCTAGGGGGCGCGAAAAACTGTTTTTT
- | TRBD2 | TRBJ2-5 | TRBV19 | CASSIGLTSGGSQETQYF | TGTGCCAGTAGTATAGGCCTCACTAGCGGGGGATCACAAGAGACCCAGTACTTC
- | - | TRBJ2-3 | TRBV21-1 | CASSIQLCRSTDTQYF | TGTGCCAGCAGCATCCAGTTGTGCAGATCCACAGATACGCAGTATTTT
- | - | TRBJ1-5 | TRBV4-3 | CASSQGGNSNQPQHF | TGCGCCAGCAGCCAAGGAGGAAATAGCAATCAGCCCCAGCATTTT
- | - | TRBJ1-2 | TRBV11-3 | CASSLGTWNGYTF | TGTGCCAGCAGCCTCGGGACATGGAACGGCTACACCTTC
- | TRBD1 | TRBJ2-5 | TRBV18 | CASSSGQRTGQETQYF | TGTGCCAGCTCATCAGGGCAACGGACAGGGCAAGAGACCCAGTACTTC
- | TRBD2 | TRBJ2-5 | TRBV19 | CASSEAGGPGETQYF | TGTGCCAGTAGTGAGGCGGGAGGGCCCGGAGAGACCCAGTACTTC
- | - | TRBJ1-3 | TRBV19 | CATRTVISGNTIYF | TGTGCCACCCGGACAGTTATCTCTGGAAACACCATATATTTT
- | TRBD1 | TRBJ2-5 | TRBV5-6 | CASSRDSQETQYF | TGTGCCAGCAGCCGGGACAGCCAAGAGACCCAGTACTTC
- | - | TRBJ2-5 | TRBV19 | CASGRDGSWETQYF | TGTGCTAGTGGGCGGGACGGAAGTTGGGAGACCCAGTACTTC
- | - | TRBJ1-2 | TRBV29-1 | CSVSKADGYTF | TGCAGCGTTTCCAAGGCGGATGGCTACACCTTC
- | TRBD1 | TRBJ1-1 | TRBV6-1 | CASSLTGADTEAFF | TGTGCCAGCAGCTTGACAGGGGCGGACACTGAAGCTTTCTTT
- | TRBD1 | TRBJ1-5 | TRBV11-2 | CASSTGQGAGQPQHF | TGTGCCAGCAGCACCGGACAGGGGGCAGGTCAGCCCCAGCATTTT
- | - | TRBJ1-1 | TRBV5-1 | CASSPGQNTEAFF | TGCGCCAGCAGCCCTGGACAGAACACTGAAGCTTTCTTT
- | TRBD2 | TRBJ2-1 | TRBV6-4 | CASNRLAGSSYNEQFF | TGTGCCAGCAATAGACTAGCGGGGAGCTCCTACAATGAGCAGTTCTTC
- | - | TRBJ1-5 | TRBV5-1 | CASSLGASGSNQPQHF | TGCGCCAGCAGCTTGGGGGCGAGCGGGAGCAATCAGCCCCAGCATTTT
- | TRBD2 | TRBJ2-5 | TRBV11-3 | CASSPLGLAGADQETQYF | TGTGCCAGCAGCCCGCTAGGACTAGCGGGGGCCGACCAAGAGACCCAGTACTTC
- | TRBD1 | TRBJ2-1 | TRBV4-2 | CASSQEGDRDNEQFF | TGTGCCAGCAGCCAAGAAGGGGACAGGGACAATGAGCAGTTCTTC
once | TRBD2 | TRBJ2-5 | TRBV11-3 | CASSTGTSGGETQYF | TGTGCCAGCAGCACCGGGACTAGCGGGGGAGAGACCCAGTACTTC
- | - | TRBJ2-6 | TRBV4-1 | CASSQDVSQSFVRDPNVLTF | TGCGCCAGCAGCCAAGATGTTTCGCAGTCGTTTGTGCGGGACCCTAACGTCCTGACTTTC
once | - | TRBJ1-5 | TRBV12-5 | CASGPLGGGQPQHF | TGTGCTAGTGGCCCTTTGGGGGGAGGGCAGCCCCAGCATTTT